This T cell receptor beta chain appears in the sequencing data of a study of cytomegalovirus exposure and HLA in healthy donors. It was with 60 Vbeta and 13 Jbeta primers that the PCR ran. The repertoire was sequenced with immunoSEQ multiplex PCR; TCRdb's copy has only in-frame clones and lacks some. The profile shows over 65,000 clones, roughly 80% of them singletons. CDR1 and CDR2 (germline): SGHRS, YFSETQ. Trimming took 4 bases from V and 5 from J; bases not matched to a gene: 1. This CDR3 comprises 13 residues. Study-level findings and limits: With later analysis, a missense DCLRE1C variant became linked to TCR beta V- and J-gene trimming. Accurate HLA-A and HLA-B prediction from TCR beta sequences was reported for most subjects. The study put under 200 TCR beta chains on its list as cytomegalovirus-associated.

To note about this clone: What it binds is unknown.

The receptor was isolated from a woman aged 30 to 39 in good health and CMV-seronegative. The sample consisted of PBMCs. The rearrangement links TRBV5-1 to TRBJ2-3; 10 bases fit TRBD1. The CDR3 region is CASSRDRGDTQYF. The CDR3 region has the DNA TGCGCCAGCAGCCGGGACAGGGGAGATACGCAGTATTTT.